This T cell receptor beta chain came from a study of Ad26.COV2.S vaccination and SARS-CoV-2 variants. The protocol was immunoSEQ multiplex PCR, while the TCRdb copy is restricted to in-frame clones and leaves out a portion. Of about 400,000 clones detected, 83% appear once; the ten largest clones hold about 7.4%. To note about this clone: This sample also contains other DNA sequences that code for the same CDR3.

Looked up from germline, CDR1 is SGDLS and CDR2 is YYNGEE. The length of the CDR3 is 15 residues. Trimming pared 0 bases from V and 0 bases from J, leaving 9 bases between. Treatment: around 19 received Ad26.COV2.S at low or high dose, single or two shots; roughly five received placebo; per-sample allocation not given. Collection of the samples took place on day 63 after the first injection of vaccine or placebo. The TCR originated in a person between 18 and 65 years old who received the Ad26.COV2.S COVID-19 vaccine or a placebo. This material consisted of peripheral blood, taken in a trial of Ad26.COV2.S vaccine versus placebo. The chain joins TRBV9 to TRBJ1-2; D unclear. The CDR3 loop is CASSVATAANYGYTF. The CDR3 nucleotides are TGTGCCAGCAGCGTAGCTACGGCAGCTAACTATGGCTACACCTTC.